The clone carrying this TCR beta chain was observed once. What it recognizes is unknown. The sample belongs to a study of regulatory T cells in long-lasting Graves disease. Study results and limitations: There were preferences for TRBV28, TRBJ1-2 and TRBJ2-5 in persistent disease.

Time point of the sample: persistent/refractory GD, antithyroid drugs over 5 years with positive TRAb. Isolated PBMC RNA provided the starting material for the TCR library. In each case, Graves' disease was diagnosed per American Thyroid Association guidelines. V gave up 5 bases and J gave up 4 bases, with 17 bases separating them. Germline CDR1 SEHNR, CDR2 FQNEAQ (reference sequence). The CDR3 covers 15 residues. Relying on iRepertoire HTBI primers and Arm-PCR of CDR3 regions, the team built TCR beta libraries. Each CDR3 protein gets one entry after TCRdb re-called the multiplex PCR reads with MiXCR. This table has under 450,000 distinct CDR3 sequences, 20% to 25% appearing once.

The sample consisted of peripheral blood mononuclear cells (PBMCs), taken when the disease was refractory, from a patient treated with antithyroid drugs. The chain joins TRBV7-9 to TRBJ1-2; tentative D call: TRBD1 (6 bases). The sequence derives from a female donor with Graves disease. This chain's CDR3 is CASSHGGFNPYGYTF. In nucleotides, the CDR3 is TGTGCCAGCAGCCATGGGGGCTTTAACCCCTATGGCTACACCTTC.